This T cell receptor beta chain was documented in a study of CD4 T cells in relation to SARS-CoV-2 and coronaviruses. Across the study: The HLA restriction of the shared crossreactive spike epitopes was mapped.

CD4+ T cells from unexposed donors were obtained before the COVID-19 pandemic (2011-2018). The cells were cultured for about ten days before CD4+ T cells were isolated. Testing used SARS-CoV-2 S/N and four cold-coronavirus spikes on unexposed-donor CD4+ T cells, cells permitting. Germline V gene sequence: CDR1 SGHKS, CDR2 YYEKEE (reference sequence). This CDR3 is 15 amino acids long. The junction had 9 bases not matched to a gene; V was cut back by 4 bases and J by 3 bases. Findings and caveats of the study: Crossreactivity was assessed only for spike protein, not other viral proteins. Monoreactive clones expanded significantly more to SARS-CoV-2 than crossreactive clones did.

As for this clone: Its cognate antigen is unknown.

Clones were sequenced by immunoSEQ multiplex PCR, and TCRdb holds only the in-frame ones, with some missing. This table has around 23,000 clones, less than 85% appearing once. This chain links TRBV5-5 with TRBJ1-1; 7 positions match TRBD1. Sequenced input: CD4+ T cells from PBMCs, cultured in vitro. The sequence derives from a human donor in good health. The CDR3 here is CASSRPRGLDTEAFF. As DNA, the CDR3 is TGTGCCAGCAGCCGCCCCAGGGGGTTGGACACTGAAGCTTTCTTT.